The rows below give T cell receptor beta chains drawn from one sample of a study of metastatic and nonmetastatic thyroid tumors. TCRdb re-called the PCR reads with MiXCR. The sample carries about 30,000 clones, less than 25% recorded once. The specimen sequenced was blood. Receptors were obtained from a female donor with papillary thyroid cancer or a benign thyroid nodule (not recorded which). Some clones in this sample may be carry-over from other donors' samples. The CDR3 runs from the conserved cysteine through the conserved F or W. The order of the fields is CDR3 protein, V gene.

CDR3 protein: CASSYGDGGYTF
V gene: TRBV6-5

CDR3 protein: CASSQWETDYYTF
V gene: TRBV16

CDR3 protein: CASSTARSVSNQPQHF
V gene: TRBV6-2/TRBV6-3

CDR3 protein: CANMRGATNYGYTF
V gene: TRBV27

CDR3 protein: CACSQDSKLTEAFF
V gene: TRBV5-1

CDR3 protein: CASSFGSWALTDTQYF
V gene: TRBV27

CDR3 protein: CASSRGTSYNEQFF
V gene: TRBV12-3/TRBV12-4

CDR3 protein: CASSPLGDGTATQNSNQPQHF
V gene: TRBV4-2

CDR3 protein: CAALGVAMNTEAFF
V gene: TRBV10-3

CDR3 protein: CGSSLEGRRVGEQYF
V gene: TRBV5-6

CDR3 protein: CASSPYEQYF
V gene: TRBV7-9

CDR3 protein: CASSPGVRELFF
V gene: TRBV5-1

CDR3 protein: CASSNTTGSTEAFF
V gene: TRBV5-1

CDR3 protein: CASSFGLARTRETQYF
V gene: TRBV6-2/TRBV6-3

CDR3 protein: CASSSMHGGDAFF
V gene: TRBV13

CDR3 protein: CASSLRVNTESFF
V gene: TRBV27

CDR3 protein: CASSSELGTSRYEQYF
V gene: TRBV27

CDR3 protein: CASSLGLGLSYNEQFF
V gene: TRBV11-2

CDR3 protein: CASPLEEREDYEQYF
V gene: TRBV28

CDR3 protein: CASSNLASGAGELFF
V gene: TRBV6-2/TRBV6-3

CDR3 protein: CASSAPSTSEGHQETQYF
V gene: TRBV25-1

CDR3 protein: CASSLALSGRRRGQETQYF
V gene: TRBV7-2

CDR3 protein: CARSRATDTQYF
V gene: TRBV2

CDR3 protein: CASSYLGHEGNTIYF
V gene: TRBV6-5

CDR3 protein: CASSEDGNEKLFF
V gene: TRBV10-1

CDR3 protein: CAISLTGTSGSNEQFF
V gene: TRBV11-1

CDR3 protein: CASGEPTSQETQYF
V gene: TRBV5-1

CDR3 protein: CASRRDSQETQYF
V gene: TRBV5-1

CDR3 protein: CATGRDPSYEQYF
V gene: TRBV27

CDR3 protein: CASSVDGTGAYGYTF
V gene: TRBV9

CDR3 protein: CSVEVAFGYTF
V gene: TRBV29-1

CDR3 protein: CASSLWRLQENEQFF
V gene: TRBV11-2

CDR3 protein: CASSVGPGNTIYF
V gene: TRBV9

CDR3 protein: CASSEVDSAGPQHF
V gene: TRBV2

CDR3 protein: CASSLGQGKAFF
V gene: TRBV27

CDR3 protein: CAISESKTGGDNGYTF
V gene: TRBV10-3

CDR3 protein: CASHYRGHEQYF
V gene: TRBV12-3/TRBV12-4

CDR3 protein: CASSLSGSTDTQYF
V gene: TRBV5-1

CDR3 protein: CASSPPPTRNIQYF
V gene: TRBV6-2/TRBV6-3

CDR3 protein: CASSPPGSYTF
V gene: TRBV4-3

CDR3 protein: CASSPNWDYGYTF
V gene: TRBV4-3

CDR3 protein: CSAGPTGDDYTF
V gene: TRBV20-1

CDR3 protein: CSARRRRAEQYF
V gene: TRBV20-1

CDR3 protein: CAWSDLGGPRTEAFF
V gene: TRBV30

CDR3 protein: CASGIRSYEQYF
V gene: TRBV5-1

CDR3 protein: CASSEGQSKNIQYF
V gene: TRBV6-1

CDR3 protein: CAISRDSVGEKLFF
V gene: TRBV3-1

CDR3 protein: CASSLSVGRAAGELFF
V gene: TRBV27

CDR3 protein: CANRDSAGGWEQYF
V gene: TRBV27